Each of the 20 T cell receptor beta chains below was sequenced from the same sample in a study of cytomegalovirus exposure and HLA in healthy donors. Use of 60 Vbeta and 13 Jbeta primers characterized the PCR. TCRdb's copy holds only in-frame clones and misses some; the assay was immunoSEQ multiplex PCR. Seen here are 180,000 or so clones, about 69% observed once, and the top ten hold approximately 2.9%. Sequencing was carried out using PBMCs. The receptors were gathered from a male donor in good health and CMV-seronegative.

The chain carries TRBV7-3 and TRBJ2-3; 8 positions agree with TRBD1. The CDR3 is made up of 15 amino acids. Germline V CDR1 and CDR2: SGHTA, FQGTGA. V lost 2 bases and J lost 5; bases outside the gene matches: 6. This CDR3 reads CASSLLQGAIDTQYF. The CDR3 nucleotides are TGTGCCAGCAGCTTATTGCAGGGGGCTATAGATACGCAGTATTTT.

Only a few counts were recorded for this clone. V and J are TRBV7-9 and TRBJ1-5; TRBD1 aligns across 12 bases. Looked up from germline, CDR1 is SEHNR and CDR2 is FQNEAQ (reference sequence). V trimming: 3 bases; J trimming: 5 bases; junction bases outside the gene matches: 2. The CDR3 runs to 15 residues. The CDR3 DNA reads as TGTGCCAGCAGCTTGGGACAGGGGGCGGATCAGCCCCAGCATTTT. Protein sequence: CASSLGQGADQPQHF. The full variable domain, completed using reference TRBV7-9 and TRBJ1-5, is DTGVSQNPRHKITKRGQNVTFRCDPISEHNRLYWYRQTLGQGPEFLTYFQNEAQLEKSRLLSDRFSAERPKGSFSTLEIQRTEQGDSAMYLCASSLGQGADQPQHFGDGTRLSIL.

The rearrangement joins TRBV29-1 to TRBJ2-2; D is possibly TRBD2 (6 bases). This CDR3 has 14 residues. Per the germline V gene, CDR1 is SQVTM and CDR2 is ANQGSEA. V lost 3 bases, J lost 7 bases, and 15 bases lay in between. The CDR3 reads CSVESGGIGGELFF. The DNA of the CDR3 is TGCAGCGTTGAGTCCGGGGGAATCGGCGGGGAGCTGTTTTTT.

The V call is TRBV10-3, the J call TRBJ2-1; possible D gene TRBD1, 7 bases. V was shortened by 0 bases and J by 7 bases, with 16 bases between the two germline ends. The CDR3 is 16 amino acids. In germline, CDR1 is ENHRY, CDR2 SYGVKD. The CDR3 DNA reads as TGTGCCATCAGTGAGTCAGGAGGGGGCGCTGAAAATGAGCAGTTCTTC. Its protein is CAISESGGGAENEQFF.

V and J are TRBV15 and TRBJ2-5; 13 bases are shared with TRBD2. Trimming took 5 bases from V and 2 from J; bases not matched to a gene: 11. The length of the CDR3 is 18 residues. Germline V gene sequence: CDR1 LNHNV, CDR2 YYDKDF (reference sequence). CDR3 sequence (DNA): TGTGCCACCAGCCTACCCCCGACTAGCGGGAGGAGGCAAGAGACCCAGTACTTC. Amino acids: CATSLPPTSGRRQETQYF.

The J gene is TRBJ1-5, the V gene TRBV7-2, with 7 bases identical to TRBD1. The J segment lost 7 bases and the V segment lost 0 bases, leaving 3 bases of the junction unmatched. The CDR3 runs 14 residues. The germline V gene encodes CDR1 SGHTA and CDR2 FQGNSA. CDR3 sequence: CASSLAGGGQPQHF. The CDR3 coding sequence is TGTGCCAGCAGCTTAGCAGGGGGCGGGCAGCCCCAGCATTTT.

This chain uses TRBV6-1 with TRBJ2-6; the D is unclear. CDR1 and CDR2 from the germline V gene are MNHNS and SASEGT. The CDR3 runs to 16 residues. The V end was cut by 2 bases, the J end by 0 bases, with 8 bases between. The CDR3 reads CASSERRSSGANVLTF. The CDR3 nucleotides read TGTGCCAGCAGTGAACGCAGAAGCTCTGGGGCCAACGTCCTGACTTTC.

This clone turned up a few times. V is TRBV6-6 and J is TRBJ1-1; 9 nucleotides match TRBD1. This CDR3 contains 15 residues. The germline V gene has CDR1 MNHNY and CDR2 SVGAGI (reference sequence). V lost 4 bases to trimming and J lost 9 bases; unmatched junction nucleotides: 12. The CDR3 nucleotides are TGTGCCAGCAGTTCGCCGACCGGGGACAGGGCAAAAGCTTTCTTT. Residues: CASSSPTGDRAKAFF.

V is TRBV10-3 and J is TRBJ2-6; D is uncertain. V lost 0 bases, J lost 0 bases, and 9 bases lay in between. The CDR3 has 17 residues. Per germline, CDR1 ENHRY and CDR2 SYGVKD. CDR3 sequence reads: CAISESRQTSGANVLTF. DNA of the CDR3: TGTGCCATCAGTGAGTCGCGGCAGACCTCTGGGGCCAACGTCCTGACTTTC.

The chain employs TRBV28 and TRBJ2-7; D remains ambiguous. V lost 1 base, J lost 2 bases, and 3 bases lay in between. The CDR3 spans 12 residues. Germline V gene lookup returns CDR1 MDHEN and CDR2 SYDVKM. The CDR3 nucleotides read TGTGCCAGCAGTTTATACACCTACGAGCAGTACTTC. This translates into CASSLYTYEQYF.

The chain links TRBV7-7 to TRBJ2-1, with no clear D. The CDR3 length is 15 residues. V was shortened by 5 bases and J by 2 bases, with 13 bases between the two germline ends. Germline CDR1 is SSHAT and CDR2 is FNYEAQ (reference sequence). For the CDR3, the DNA is TGTGCCAGCAGCCTAGGAAGAGTTACCTACAATGAGCAGTTCTTC. Translated: CASSLGRVTYNEQFF.

The chain links TRBV9 to TRBJ1-5; D is possibly TRBD1 (5 bases). V was clipped by 3 bases and J by 0 bases, with 7 bases between them. Looked up from germline, CDR1 is SGDLS and CDR2 is YYNGEE. CDR3 length: 14 residues. CDR3 DNA sequence: TGTGCCAGCAGCGACAGGTATAGCAATCAGCCCCAGCATTTT. Protein product: CASSDRYSNQPQHF. Drawing the rest from reference TRBV9 and TRBJ1-5, the complete variable domain is DSGVTQTPKHLITATGQRVTLRCSPRSGDLSVYWYQQSLDQGLQFLIQYYNGEERAKGNILERFSAQQFPDLHSELNLSSLELGDSALYFCASSDRYSNQPQHFGDGTRLSIL.

The genes are TRBV27 and TRBJ2-2, with D possibly TRBD1 on 6 matching bases. Germline CDR1 and CDR2: MNHEY and SMNVEV (reference sequence). The CDR3 loop spans 17 amino acids. The V and J ends lost 6 bases and 0 bases respectively, with 17 bases between them. The CDR3 DNA reads TGTGCCAGCAGCCTTGGATGGGGGCGGGCGAACACCGGGGAGCTGTTTTTT. It specifies CASSLGWGRANTGELFF.

This clone showed up just a few times. CDR3 nucleotides: TGTGCCAGCACTCTCGCGGCTCAGGGACAAGAGACCCAGTACTTC. Amino acid sequence: CASTLAAQGQETQYF. V and J are TRBV9 and TRBJ2-5; perhaps TRBD1 as D (5 bases). Germline lookup yields CDR1 SGDLS and CDR2 YYNGEE. Trimming pared 6 bases from V and 2 bases from J, leaving 17 bases between. The CDR3 covers 15 residues.

Details on this clone: The same CDR3 can be traced to other DNA sequences in this sample. The chain couples TRBV6-1 to TRBJ2-1; D unclear. The CDR3 is made up of 11 amino acids. CDR1 is MNHNS and CDR2 is SASEGT in the germline V gene. The V gene lost 6 bases and the J gene lost 4 bases, with 4 bases spanning the gap. In DNA form, the CDR3 reads TGTGCCAGCAGCCTTTACAATGAGCAGTTCTTC. Protein product: CASSLYNEQFF.

The rearrangement links TRBV28 to TRBJ2-5, with TRBD2 matching 10 bases. Trimming removed 6 bases from V and 6 bases from J; junction bases left unmatched: 10. The CDR3 totals 15 residues. Germline V gene data show CDR1 as MDHEN and CDR2 as SYDVKM. The CDR3 DNA sequence: TGTGCCAGCAGACTCGGCTCTAGCGGGAGACAGACCCAGTACTTC. As protein: CASRLGSSGRQTQYF.

The gene calls are TRBV6-5 and TRBJ2-5; D not resolved. The germline CDR1 and CDR2 sequences are MNHEY and SVGAGI. The V gene lost 4 bases and the J gene lost 5 bases, with 5 bases spanning the gap. The CDR3 contains 11 residues. The CDR3 bases are TGTGCCAGCAGTTCCCGGGAGACCCAGTACTTC. It codes for CASSSRETQYF.

The genes are TRBV7-9 and TRBJ1-2; TRBD1 agrees at 7 bases. This CDR3 region has 12 residues. Germline CDR1 is SEHNR and CDR2 is FQNEAQ (reference sequence). Unmatched junction bases numbered 6, after V lost 5 bases and J lost 9 bases. The CDR3 here is CASSPDRARYTF. CDR3 bases: TGTGCCAGCAGCCCTGACAGGGCGCGCTACACCTTC.

The sample holds one count of this clone. The V gene is TRBV7-8, the J gene TRBJ1-5; possible D gene TRBD1, 5 bases. Germline V gives CDR1 SGHVS, CDR2 FQNEAQ. Trimming removed 2 bases from V and 3 bases from J, with 14 bases in between. The CDR3 extends over 16 amino acids. This CDR3 reads CASSLRGAGNNQPQHF. DNA of the CDR3: TGTGCCAGCAGCTTACGCGGGGCAGGGAACAATCAGCCCCAGCATTTT.

The gene calls are TRBV30 and TRBJ1-1; the match to TRBD1 covers 7 bases. Germline V gene data show CDR1 as GTSNPN and CDR2 as SVGIG (reference sequence). The trim removed 0 bases at V and 6 bases at J, leaving 10 bases unmatched. The CDR3 is 15 residues long. CDR3 coding DNA: TGTGCCTGGAGTGTACAGAGACAGGGTGGCCCTGAAGCTTTCTTT. Translating it yields CAWSVQRQGGPEAFF.